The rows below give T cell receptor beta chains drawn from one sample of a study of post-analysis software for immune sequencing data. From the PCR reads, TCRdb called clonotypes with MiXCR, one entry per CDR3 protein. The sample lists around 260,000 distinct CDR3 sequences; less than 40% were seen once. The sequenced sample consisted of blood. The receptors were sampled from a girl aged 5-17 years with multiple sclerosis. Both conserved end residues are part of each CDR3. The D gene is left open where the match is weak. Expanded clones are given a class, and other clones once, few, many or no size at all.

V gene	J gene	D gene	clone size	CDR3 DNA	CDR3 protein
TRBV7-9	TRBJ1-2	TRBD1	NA	TGTGCCAGCAGCGGGACAGAGGACTATGGCTACACCTTC	CASSGTEDYGYTF
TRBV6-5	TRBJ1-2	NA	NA	TGTGCCAGCAGTTACACGGGGAACTATGGCTACACCTTC	CASSYTGNYGYTF
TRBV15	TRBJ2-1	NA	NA	TGTGCCACCAGCAGAGACCCAGGGGGGGAAAATGAGCAGTTCTTC	CATSRDPGGENEQFF
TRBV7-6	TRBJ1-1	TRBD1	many	TGTGCCAGCAGCTCCGCCGGGACAGGGAACACTGAAGCTTTCTTT	CASSSAGTGNTEAFF
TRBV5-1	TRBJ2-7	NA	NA	TGCGCCAGCAGCTTGTCGGGGACCTCCTACGAGCAGTACTTC	CASSLSGTSYEQYF
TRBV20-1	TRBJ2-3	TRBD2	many	TGCAGTGCTAGACCCAGCGGGAGGGGAACAGATACGCAGTATTTT	CSARPSGRGTDTQYF
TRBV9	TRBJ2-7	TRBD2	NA	TGTGCCAGCGCCCCTCCGGGACTAGCTTCGGGGAATGAGCAGTACTTC	CASAPPGLASGNEQYF
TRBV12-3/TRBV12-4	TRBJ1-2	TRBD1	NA	TGTGCCTGCAGTTACAGGGGTAGTAATGGCTACACCTTC	CACSYRGSNGYTF
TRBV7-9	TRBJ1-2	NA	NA	TGTGCCAGCAGCTTAGGCCAGTCGGATGGCTACACCTTC	CASSLGQSDGYTF
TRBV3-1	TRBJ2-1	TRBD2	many	TGTGCCAGCAGCCAAGACCCGCCGACTAGCGGGAACAGGAATGAGCAGTTCTTC	CASSQDPPTSGNRNEQFF
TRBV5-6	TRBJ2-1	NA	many	TGTGCCAGCAAATGGGGAAATGAGCAGTTCTTC	CASKWGNEQFF
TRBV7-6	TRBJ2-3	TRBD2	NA	TGTGCCAGCAGCCTAGCGGGGGGGCTAGCAAATACGCAGTATTTT	CASSLAGGLANTQYF
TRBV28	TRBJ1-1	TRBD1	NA	TGTGCCAGCAGTCTCTTACAGGGGGACACTGAAGCTTTCTTT	CASSLLQGDTEAFF
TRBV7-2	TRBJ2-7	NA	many	TGTGCCAGCAGCTTCATCGGGAGCTCCTACGAGCAGTACTTC	CASSFIGSSYEQYF
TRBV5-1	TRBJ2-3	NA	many	TGCGCCAGCAGCTTGGAGGCAAACGCGGATACGCAGTATTTT	CASSLEANADTQYF
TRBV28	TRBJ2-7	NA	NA	TGTGCCAGCAGTCAACGTGGCACAGCCGGAGAATACGAGCAGTACTTC	CASSQRGTAGEYEQYF